The rows below give T cell receptor beta chains drawn from one sample of a study of cytomegalovirus exposure and HLA in healthy donors. The protocol was immunoSEQ multiplex PCR, while the TCRdb copy is restricted to in-frame clones and leaves out a portion. Of 55,000 to 65,000 clones listed, around nine tenths are singletons. Input material: PBMCs. These receptors came from a young man in good health and CMV-seronegative. CDR3s include the opening cysteine and the closing phenylalanine or tryptophan. A D gene is named only where the DNA matches it firmly. Rows give clone size only sometimes, using once, few, many, or a class for an expanded clone.

len | d_gene | abundance | j_gene | v_gene | CDR3nt | CDR3aa
15 | TRBD2 | . | TRBJ2-1 | TRBV28 | TGTGCCAGCAGTTTGGGACTAGCATCCTACAATGAGCAGTTCTTC | CASSLGLASYNEQFF
12 | TRBD2 | . | TRBJ2-7 | TRBV30 | TGTGCCTGGACTAGCGGGAGCGGCGAGCAGTACTTC | CAWTSGSGEQYF
14 | TRBD1 | . | TRBJ1-1 | TRBV18 | TGTGCCAGCTCACCTCAGGGGGTGAACACTGAAGCTTTCTTT | CASSPQGVNTEAFF
18 | TRBD2 | once | TRBJ2-5 | TRBV19 | TGTGCCAGTAGTAAAGGACTAGCGGGAGGGCCGGAGCGAGAGACCCAGTACTTC | CASSKGLAGGPERETQYF
18 | . | . | TRBJ2-1 | TRBV5-6 | TGTGCCAGTTTGCGAAGCATTGCCGGACTGTCTTCGGGTGGTGAGCAGTTCTTC | CASLRSIAGLSSGGEQFF
13 | TRBD1 | few | TRBJ2-7 | TRBV6-5 | TGTGCCAGCAGTCGGGACAGCCCCTACGAGCAGTACTTC | CASSRDSPYEQYF
14 | TRBD1 | . | TRBJ1-5 | TRBV27 | TGTGCCAGCAGTCCGGACAGGGGGAGTCAGCCCCAGCATTTT | CASSPDRGSQPQHF
15 | . | . | TRBJ2-1 | TRBV9 | TGTGCCAGCAGCGTTCGTGATTCCGGTTGGAATGAGCAGTTCTTC | CASSVRDSGWNEQFF
14 | TRBD2 | . | TRBJ2-3 | TRBV9 | TGTGCCAGCAGCGTAGGCGGGAGCGGGGATACGCAGTATTTT | CASSVGGSGDTQYF
12 | . | . | TRBJ2-7 | TRBV28 | TGTGCCAGCAGTCCCCCATCCTACGAGCAGTACTTC | CASSPPSYEQYF
16 | . | . | TRBJ1-2 | TRBV12-5 | TGTGCTAGTGGTAAATCAAACAACAGGGCGCACTATGGCTACACCTTC | CASGKSNNRAHYGYTF
16 | TRBD1 | few | TRBJ2-1 | TRBV16 | TGTGCCAGCAGTCCCGGCGGACAGGGGGCAGGGGATGAGCAGTTCTTC | CASSPGGQGAGDEQFF
18 | TRBD2 | . | TRBJ2-1 | TRBV4-2 | TGTGCCAGCAGCCAAGATTCGTATACGAGCGGGAGGAGGAATGAGCAGTTCTTC | CASSQDSYTSGRRNEQFF
13 | . | . | TRBJ2-1 | TRBV25-1 | TGTGCCAGCAGTGAGGGAGCCTACAATGAGCAGTTCTTC | CASSEGAYNEQFF
15 | TRBD2 | . | TRBJ2-2 | TRBV11-2 | TGTGCCAGCAGCTTACGCGGGAGGCAGACCGGGGAGCTGTTTTTT | CASSLRGRQTGELFF
11 | . | . | TRBJ2-7 | TRBV5-6 | TGTGCCAGCAGCTTTTCGGGCGAGCAGTACTTC | CASSFSGEQYF
15 | TRBD1 | . | TRBJ1-1 | TRBV6-5 | TGTGCCAGCAGGGACAGGGGCGGACGAAACACTGAAGCTTTCTTT | CASRDRGGRNTEAFF
13 | . | . | TRBJ2-2 | TRBV7-6 | TGTGCCAGCAGCTTAGTGAGAACCGGGGAGCTGTTTTTT | CASSLVRTGELFF
13 | TRBD1 | . | TRBJ1-2 | TRBV7-8 | TGTGCCAGCAGCCCGGGACAGGTGGGCGGCTACACCTTC | CASSPGQVGGYTF